Sequencing of this T cell receptor beta chain was carried out in a study of CD8 T cells in ankylosing spondylitis (dated by TCRdb to 2015 to 2018). Broadly, across the study: The study set out to find disease-linked TCR variants by profiling T cell receptor beta repertoires in ankylosing spondylitis patients and healthy donors. The full study cohort was made up of about 25 ankylosing spondylitis patients and 108 healthy donors. Peripheral blood was sampled, and synovial fluid was additionally collected from ankylosing spondylitis patients.

This sample was sequenced with an Illumina HiSeq 2500. TCR beta libraries were prepared by quantitative 5'-RACE with molecular barcodes. The published analysis was carried out like this. Disease-linked TCR variants were identified with a new computational method built on a probabilistic model of VDJ rearrangement. TCRdb reanalyzed the raw reads on its own, using fastp at Q25 for trimming and MiXCR for clone calling, and kept in-frame beta chains. Each entry merges the rows of one CDR3 protein and shows their most common DNA and genes. These V and J calls are TCRdb output, not the study's own analysis. This sample holds 470,000 or so distinct CDR3 sequences; roughly 25% were observed only once. Clones ranked in the top ten supply about 0.92% of the sample. The CDR3 goes from the cysteine to the phenylalanine over 14 residues. Only the CDR3 portion is preserved as DNA: 42 bases, with reading frame beginning at the first base. In the germline V gene (reference sequence), CDR1 corresponds to LGHDT and CDR2 to YNNKEL. V loses 6 bases at its end and J loses 1 base; junction bases beyond the gene matches: 4.

In regard to this clonotype: The clone's antigen remains unknown. No per-base quality is available; no much larger clone lies one base away.

Paper-wide results and their limitations: Significant enrichment of the disease-linked clones was reported in matched synovial fluid samples from ankylosing spondylitis patients. Some motif variants were previously reported in synovial fluid and blood of reactive arthritis patients, suggesting common disease-initiation mechanisms. A TCR beta motif made up of several highly homologous amino acid variants appeared to be characteristic of blood from ankylosing spondylitis patients. The disease-linked clones showed a CD8+ phenotype and occurred at relatively low frequencies in peripheral blood.

Sequencing was done on a sample of blood, either unsorted or a sorted T cell fraction (not recorded which). This chain joins TRBV3-1 to TRBJ1-1; 8 middle bases align to TRBD1. The receptor was derived from a male donor with ankylosing spondylitis. The nucleotide sequence is TGTGCCAGCAGGGCCGGGACAGGGAACACTGAAGCTTTCTTT. The translation is CASRAGTGNTEAFF.